This T cell receptor (beta chain) was sequenced for a study of T cells in Graves' hyperthyroidism and ophthalmopathy. About the study: Initial diagnosis, before any treatment, was when peripheral blood was collected.

Amplified regions were TCR beta CDR3 sequences from RNA transcripts. First-round RT-PCR of the TCR CDR3 relied on the HTBI primer set. From the multiplex PCR reads, TCRdb called clonotypes with MiXCR, one entry per CDR3 protein. In the table there are around 580,000 distinct CDR3 sequences, around 15% of which are singletons. This clonotype was detected ten times or more. The antigen is undetermined. Each diagnosis drew on symptoms, thyroxine, TRAb, thyroid ultrasound and orbital computed tomography findings. Study-level results: Ophthalmopathy was predicted by the model a median of roughly 6.6 months ahead of onset.

With 1 base removed from V and 8 bases from J, the gap between germline ends came to 21 bases. This CDR3 spans 17 amino acids. From germline, CDR1 is SEHNR and CDR2 FQNEAQ (reference sequence). This clonotype was obtained from a woman aged 18-30 years with Graves' hyperthyroidism. What was sequenced was blood. The chain couples TRBV7-9 to TRBJ2-1; no clear D gene. The CDR3 DNA is TGTGCCAGCAGCTTAGGCTGGGCCGGCAGGCCTTTGGATGAGCAGTTCTTC. Its protein is CASSLGWAGRPLDEQFF.